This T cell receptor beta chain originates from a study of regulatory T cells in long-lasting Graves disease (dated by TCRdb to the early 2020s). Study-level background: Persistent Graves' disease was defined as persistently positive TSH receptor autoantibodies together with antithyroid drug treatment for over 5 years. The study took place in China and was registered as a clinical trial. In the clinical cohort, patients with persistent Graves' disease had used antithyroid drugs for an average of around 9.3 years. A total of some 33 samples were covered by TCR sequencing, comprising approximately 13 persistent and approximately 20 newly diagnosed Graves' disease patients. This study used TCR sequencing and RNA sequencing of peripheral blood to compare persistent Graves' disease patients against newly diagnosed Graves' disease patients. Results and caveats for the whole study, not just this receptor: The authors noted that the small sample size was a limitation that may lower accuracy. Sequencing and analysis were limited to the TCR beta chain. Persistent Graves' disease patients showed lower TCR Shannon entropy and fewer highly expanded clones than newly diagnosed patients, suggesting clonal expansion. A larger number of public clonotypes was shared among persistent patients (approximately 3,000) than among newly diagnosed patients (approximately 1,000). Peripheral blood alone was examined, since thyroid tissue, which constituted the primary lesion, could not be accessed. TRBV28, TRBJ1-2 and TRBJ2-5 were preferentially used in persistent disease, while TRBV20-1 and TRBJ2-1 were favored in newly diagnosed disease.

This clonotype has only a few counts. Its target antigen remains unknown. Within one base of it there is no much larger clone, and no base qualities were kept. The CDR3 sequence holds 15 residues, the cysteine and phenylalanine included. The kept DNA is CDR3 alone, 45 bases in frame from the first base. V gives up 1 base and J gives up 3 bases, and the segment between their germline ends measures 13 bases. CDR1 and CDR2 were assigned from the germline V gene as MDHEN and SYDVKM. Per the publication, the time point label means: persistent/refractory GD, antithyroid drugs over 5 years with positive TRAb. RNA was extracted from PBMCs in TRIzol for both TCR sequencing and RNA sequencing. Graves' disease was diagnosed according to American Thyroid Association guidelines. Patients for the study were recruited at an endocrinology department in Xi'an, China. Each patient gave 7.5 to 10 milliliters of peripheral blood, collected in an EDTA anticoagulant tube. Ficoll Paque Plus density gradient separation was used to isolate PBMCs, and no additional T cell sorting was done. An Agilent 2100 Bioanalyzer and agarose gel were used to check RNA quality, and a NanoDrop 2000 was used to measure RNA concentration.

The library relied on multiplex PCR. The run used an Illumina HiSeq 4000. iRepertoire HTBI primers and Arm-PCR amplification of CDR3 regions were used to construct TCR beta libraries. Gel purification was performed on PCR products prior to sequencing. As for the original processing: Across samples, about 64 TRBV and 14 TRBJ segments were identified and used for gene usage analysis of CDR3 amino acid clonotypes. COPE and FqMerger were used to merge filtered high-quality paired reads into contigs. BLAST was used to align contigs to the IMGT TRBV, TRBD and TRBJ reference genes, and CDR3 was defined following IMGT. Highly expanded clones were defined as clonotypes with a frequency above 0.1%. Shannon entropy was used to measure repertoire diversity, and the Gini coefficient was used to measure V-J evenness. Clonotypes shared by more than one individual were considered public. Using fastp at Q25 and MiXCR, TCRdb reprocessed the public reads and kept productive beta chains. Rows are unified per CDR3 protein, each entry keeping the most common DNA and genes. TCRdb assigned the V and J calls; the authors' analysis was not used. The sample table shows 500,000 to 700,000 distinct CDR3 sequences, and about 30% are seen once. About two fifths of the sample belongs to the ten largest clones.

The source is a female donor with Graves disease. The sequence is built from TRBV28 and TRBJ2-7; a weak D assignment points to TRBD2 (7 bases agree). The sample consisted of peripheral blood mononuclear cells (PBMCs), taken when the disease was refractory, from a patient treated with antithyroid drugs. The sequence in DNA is TGTGCCAGCAGTTTATTGGGGGGGCTTAGCTACGAGCAGTACTTC. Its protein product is CASSLLGGLSYEQYF.